Listed here are 13 T cell receptor beta chains from one sample, sequenced in a study of PD-L1 blockade in urothelial cancer. TCRdb's table, derived via immunoSEQ multiplex PCR, lists solely in-frame clones and lacks some. The table has about 49,000 clones, 79% seen once. Time point indicated: pretreatment peripheral blood. Sequenced material: PBMCs, taken around atezolizumab (anti-PD-L1) treatment. These receptors all come from a man in his sixties or seventies with urothelial cancer.

The chain uses TRBV6-4 and TRBJ2-7; TRBD1 might be the D (6 bases). The length of the CDR3 is 14 residues. The V gene's germline CDR1 is MRHNA and CDR2 SNTAGT. Trimming cost V 6 bases and J 0 bases, with 12 bases left between them. CDR3 loop: CASRPDRNSYEQYF. DNA of the CDR3: TGTGCCAGCAGGCCGGACAGAAACTCCTACGAGCAGTACTTC.

This sequence joins TRBV27 and TRBJ2-4, with D possibly matching TRBD2 (5 bases). Trimming shortened V by 6 bases and J by 6 bases, and 12 bases separated the two germline ends. The V gene's germline CDR1 is MNHEY and CDR2 SMNVEV (reference sequence). This CDR3 has 13 residues. As DNA, the CDR3 is TGTGCCAGCAGGTCCGACGGGGTAAACATTCAGTACTTC. Its protein is CASRSDGVNIQYF.

V is TRBV9 and J is TRBJ2-7; 9 nucleotides align to TRBD1. Germline-derived CDR1 and CDR2 are SGDLS and YYNGEE. The CDR3 has 14 residues. The ends lost 0 bases at V and 2 bases at J; junction bases unmatched: 0. The CDR3 loop reads CASSVGTGAYEQYF. CDR3 sequence (DNA): TGTGCCAGCAGCGTAGGGACAGGGGCCTACGAGCAGTACTTC.

The rearrangement uses TRBV6-5 and TRBJ1-3; 7 nucleotides align to TRBD1. The CDR3 extends over 15 amino acids. The germline gives CDR1 MNHEY, CDR2 SVGAGI. The junction had 3 bases not matched to a gene; V was cut back by 0 bases and J by 4 bases. The CDR3 region has the DNA TGTGCCAGCAGTTACTCGACAGGGACGGGAAACACCATATATTTT. This gives the protein CASSYSTGTGNTIYF.

The V call is TRBV28, the J call TRBJ1-5; tentatively, D is TRBD1 (6 bases). Trimming pared 4 bases from V and 5 bases from J, leaving 15 bases between. The V gene's germline CDR1 is MDHEN and CDR2 SYDVKM. This CDR3 is 15 amino acids long. The CDR3 DNA reads as TGTGCCAGCAGTTCGACAGGCCGGGAGGATCAGCCCCAGCATTTT. Translating gives CASSSTGREDQPQHF.

The rearrangement joins TRBV4-1 to TRBJ1-1; 7 positions match TRBD1. V dropped 1 base and J dropped 7; count of bases not matched to a gene: 3. Germline loops: CDR1 MGHRA, CDR2 YSYEKL. The length of the CDR3 is 13 residues. CDR3 coding DNA: TGCGCCAGCAGCCAAGGGGGGACAGTTGAAGCTTTCTTT. As protein: CASSQGGTVEAFF.

This sequence joins TRBV4-2 and TRBJ2-2; TRBD2 might be the D (6 bases). V lost 1 base and J lost 5, with 14 bases in between. The CDR3 consists of 16 residues. CDR1 LGHNA and CDR2 YNFKEQ come from the germline V gene. CDR3 DNA sequence: TGTGCCAGCAGCCAAGGGTCGGGAGTGGGTACCGGGGAGCTGTTTTTT. Translating gives CASSQGSGVGTGELFF.

This chain joins TRBV28 and TRBJ2-5, with a possible D match to TRBD1 (6 bases). The CDR3 loop spans 13 amino acids. Germline V lookup: CDR1 MDHEN, CDR2 SYDVKM. With 5 bases removed from V and 3 bases from J, the gap between germline ends came to 10 bases. CDR3 loop: CASSPGVEETQYF. The CDR3 nucleotides are TGTGCCAGCAGTCCAGGGGTCGAAGAGACCCAGTACTTC.

The genes are TRBV5-1 and TRBJ2-7; TRBD2 is a possible D gene (6 bases). Germline V gene lookup returns CDR1 SGHRS and CDR2 YFSETQ. This CDR3 is built from 14 residues. The V and J ends lost 4 bases and 5 bases respectively, with 16 bases between them. The CDR3: CASSRALSGHEQYF. CDR3 nucleotide sequence: TGCGCCAGCAGCCGAGCTCTCAGCGGGCACGAGCAGTACTTC.

V and J are TRBV5-1 and TRBJ2-3; D might be TRBD2 (5 bases). Germline CDR1 SGHRS, CDR2 YFSETQ. V lost 4 bases and J 6 bases, leaving 9 bases between the germline ends. The CDR3 consists of 12 residues. CDR3 in amino acids: CASSPGGDTQYF. In DNA form, the CDR3 reads TGCGCCAGCAGCCCCGGAGGCGATACGCAGTATTTT.

The gene calls are TRBV6-5 and TRBJ1-2, with unresolved D. V gave up 2 bases and J gave up 1 base, with 8 bases separating them. The CDR3 contains 14 residues. The germline CDR1 and CDR2 sequences are MNHEY and SVGAGI. DNA of the CDR3: TGTGCCAGCAGTTACGAGGGAGGTAACTATGGCTACACCTTC. It yields the protein CASSYEGGNYGYTF.

The J gene is TRBJ2-1, the V gene TRBV2; D perhaps matches TRBD1 (6 bases). The CDR3 runs 14 residues. V was cut by 7 bases and J by 3 bases, with 13 bases left in between. Germline V gives CDR1 SNHLY, CDR2 FYNNEI. This CDR3 reads CASTFKTGYNEQFF. The CDR3 bases are TGTGCCAGCACATTTAAGACAGGCTACAATGAGCAGTTCTTC.

The gene calls are TRBV4-1 and TRBJ1-5, with a possible D match to TRBD1 (5 bases). The length of the CDR3 is 18 residues. Trimming stripped 1 base from V and 3 bases from J, with 19 bases between. Germline V gives CDR1 MGHRA, CDR2 YSYEKL. This chain's CDR3 is CASSQAGGSEGYNQPQHF. In DNA form, the CDR3 reads TGCGCCAGCAGCCAAGCGGGGGGTAGCGAAGGTTACAATCAGCCCCAGCATTTT.